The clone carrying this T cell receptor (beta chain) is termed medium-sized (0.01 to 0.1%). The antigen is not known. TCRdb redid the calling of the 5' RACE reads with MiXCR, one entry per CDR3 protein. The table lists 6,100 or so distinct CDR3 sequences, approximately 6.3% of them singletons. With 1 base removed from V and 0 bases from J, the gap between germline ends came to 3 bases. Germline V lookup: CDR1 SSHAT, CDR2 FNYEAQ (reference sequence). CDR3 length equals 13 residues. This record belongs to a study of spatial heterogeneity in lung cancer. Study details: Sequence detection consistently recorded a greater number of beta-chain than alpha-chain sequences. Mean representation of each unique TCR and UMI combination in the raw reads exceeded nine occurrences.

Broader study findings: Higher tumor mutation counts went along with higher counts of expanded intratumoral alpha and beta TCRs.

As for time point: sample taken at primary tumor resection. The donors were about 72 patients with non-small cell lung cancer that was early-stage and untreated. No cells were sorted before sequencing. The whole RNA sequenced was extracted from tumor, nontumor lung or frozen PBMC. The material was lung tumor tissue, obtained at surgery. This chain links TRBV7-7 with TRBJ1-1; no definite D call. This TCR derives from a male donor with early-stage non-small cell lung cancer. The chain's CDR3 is CASSLEVNTEAFF. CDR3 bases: TGTGCCAGCAGCTTAGAGGTGAACACTGAAGCTTTCTTT.